A single T cell receptor beta chain is shown here with its context. Its antigen is unidentified. This sample is part of a study of T cell responses to AZD1222 COVID-19 vaccine. Combined were second doses at about 4 or about 12 weeks. CDR3 size: 16 residues. Trimming pared 4 bases from V and 0 bases from J, leaving 14 bases between. CDR1 and CDR2 (germline): LGHDT, YNNKEL (reference sequence). Study conclusions and caveats: Repertoires were obtained only post-peak T cell response.

Clones were sequenced by immunoSEQ multiplex PCR, and TCRdb holds only the in-frame ones, with some missing. The sample records some 130,000 clones, roughly 93% being singletons. The receptor was derived from an adult who received the AZD1222 COVID-19 vaccine. Sequenced here: peripheral blood, sampled 28 days after the second AZD1222 dose. The chain carries TRBV3-1 (or the pseudogene TRBV3-2) and TRBJ2-3; D could derive from TRBD1 or TRBD2 (6 bases each). The chain's CDR3 is CASSLEGGFSTDTQYF. The CDR3 coding sequence is TGTGCCAGCAGCCTAGAGGGGGGCTTCAGCACAGATACGCAGTATTTT.